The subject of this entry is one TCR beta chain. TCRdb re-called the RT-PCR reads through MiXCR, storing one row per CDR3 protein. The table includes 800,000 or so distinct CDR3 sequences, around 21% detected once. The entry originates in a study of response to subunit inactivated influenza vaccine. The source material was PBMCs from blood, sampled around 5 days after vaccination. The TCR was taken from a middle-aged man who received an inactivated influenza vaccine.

CDR3 region: CSVEDSPRGYTF. In nucleotides, the CDR3 is TGCAGCGTTGAAGACTCGCCCCGAGGCTACACCTTC. The chain is built from TRBV29-1 and TRBJ1-2, with unresolved D. Germline CDR1 is SQVTM and CDR2 is ANQGSEA. The V gene lost 0 bases and the J gene lost 8 bases, with 10 bases spanning the gap. This CDR3 has 12 residues.